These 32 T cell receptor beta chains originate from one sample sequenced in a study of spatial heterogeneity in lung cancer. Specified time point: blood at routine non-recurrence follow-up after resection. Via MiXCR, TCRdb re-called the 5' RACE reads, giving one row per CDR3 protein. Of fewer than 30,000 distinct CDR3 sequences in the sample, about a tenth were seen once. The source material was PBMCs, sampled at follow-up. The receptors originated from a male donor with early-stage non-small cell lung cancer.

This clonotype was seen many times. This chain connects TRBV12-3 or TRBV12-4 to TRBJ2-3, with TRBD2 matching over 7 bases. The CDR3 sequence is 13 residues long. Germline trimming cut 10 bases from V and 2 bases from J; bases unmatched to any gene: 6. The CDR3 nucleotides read TGTGCCACCCGGGGGGATTACACAGATACGCAGTATTTT. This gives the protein CATRGDYTDTQYF.

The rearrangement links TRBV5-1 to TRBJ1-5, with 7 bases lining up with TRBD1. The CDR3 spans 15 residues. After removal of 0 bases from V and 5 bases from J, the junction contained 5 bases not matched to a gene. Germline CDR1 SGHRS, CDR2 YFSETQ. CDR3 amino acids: CASSLGDRIDQPQHF. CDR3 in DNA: TGCGCCAGCAGCTTGGGGGACAGAATTGATCAGCCCCAGCATTTT.

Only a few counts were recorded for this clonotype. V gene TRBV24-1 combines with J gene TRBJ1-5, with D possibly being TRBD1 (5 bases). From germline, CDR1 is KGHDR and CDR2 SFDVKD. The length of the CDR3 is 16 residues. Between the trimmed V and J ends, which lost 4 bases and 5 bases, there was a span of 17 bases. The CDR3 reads CATSDPGQGRDQPQHF. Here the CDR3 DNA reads TGTGCCACCAGTGACCCAGGGCAGGGAAGAGATCAGCCCCAGCATTTT.

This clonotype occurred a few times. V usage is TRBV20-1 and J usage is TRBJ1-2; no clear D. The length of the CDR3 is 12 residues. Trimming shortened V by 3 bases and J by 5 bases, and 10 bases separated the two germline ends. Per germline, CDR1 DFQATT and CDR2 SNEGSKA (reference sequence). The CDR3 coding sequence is TGCAGTGCTAGCCTACAGACTTATGGCTACACCTTC. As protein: CSASLQTYGYTF.

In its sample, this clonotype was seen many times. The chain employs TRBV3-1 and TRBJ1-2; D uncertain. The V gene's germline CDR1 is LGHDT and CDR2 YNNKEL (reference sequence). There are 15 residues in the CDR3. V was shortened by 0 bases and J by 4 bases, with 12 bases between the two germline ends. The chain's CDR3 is CASSQDWWTSYGYTF. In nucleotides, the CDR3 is TGTGCCAGCAGCCAAGATTGGTGGACCTCCTATGGCTACACCTTC.

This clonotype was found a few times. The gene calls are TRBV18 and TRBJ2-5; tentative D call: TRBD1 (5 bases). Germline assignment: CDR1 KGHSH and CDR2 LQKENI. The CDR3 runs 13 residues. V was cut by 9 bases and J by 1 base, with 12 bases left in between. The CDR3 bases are TGTGCCAGTTCTACAGGAATCCAAGAGACCCAGTACTTC. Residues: CASSTGIQETQYF.

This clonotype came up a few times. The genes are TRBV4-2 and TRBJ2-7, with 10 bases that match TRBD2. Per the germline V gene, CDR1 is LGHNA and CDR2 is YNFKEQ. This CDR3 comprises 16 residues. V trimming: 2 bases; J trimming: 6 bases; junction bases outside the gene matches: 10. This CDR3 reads CASSQSPSGGFVEQYF. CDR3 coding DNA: TGTGCCAGCAGCCAATCTCCTAGCGGGGGATTTGTCGAGCAGTACTTC.

The CDR3: CSARDTSNSPLHF. Here the CDR3 DNA reads TGCAGTGCTAGAGATACTTCTAATTCACCCCTCCACTTT. J is TRBJ1-6 and V is TRBV20-1; D uncertain. V was pared by 0 bases and J by 6 bases, with 6 bases between. The CDR3 consists of 13 residues. Germline assignment: CDR1 DFQATT and CDR2 SNEGSKA (reference sequence).

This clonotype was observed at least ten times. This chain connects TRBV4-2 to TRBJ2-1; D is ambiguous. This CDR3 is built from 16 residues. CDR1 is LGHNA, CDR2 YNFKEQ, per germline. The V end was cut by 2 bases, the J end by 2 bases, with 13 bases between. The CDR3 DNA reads TGTGCCAGCAGCCAACGCATAGGTAATGCCTACAATGAGCAGTTCTTC. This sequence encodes CASSQRIGNAYNEQFF.

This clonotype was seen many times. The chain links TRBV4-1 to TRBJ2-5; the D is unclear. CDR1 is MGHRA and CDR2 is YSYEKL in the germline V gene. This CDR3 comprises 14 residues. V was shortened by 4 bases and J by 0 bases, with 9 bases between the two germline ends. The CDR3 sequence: CASSRTQYQETQYF. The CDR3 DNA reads TGCGCCAGCAGCCGAACTCAGTACCAAGAGACCCAGTACTTC.

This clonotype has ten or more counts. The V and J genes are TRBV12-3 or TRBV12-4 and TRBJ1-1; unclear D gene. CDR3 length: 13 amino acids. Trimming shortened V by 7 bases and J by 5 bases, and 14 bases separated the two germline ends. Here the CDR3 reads CASIPTGVTEAFF. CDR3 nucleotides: TGTGCCAGCATTCCGACTGGGGTAACTGAAGCTTTCTTT.

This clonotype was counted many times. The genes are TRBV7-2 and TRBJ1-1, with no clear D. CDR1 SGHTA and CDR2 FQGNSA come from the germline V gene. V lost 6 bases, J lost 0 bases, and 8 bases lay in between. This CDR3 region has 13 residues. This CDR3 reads CASSSLLNTEAFF. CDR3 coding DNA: TGTGCCAGCAGTTCCCTTTTGAACACTGAAGCTTTCTTT.

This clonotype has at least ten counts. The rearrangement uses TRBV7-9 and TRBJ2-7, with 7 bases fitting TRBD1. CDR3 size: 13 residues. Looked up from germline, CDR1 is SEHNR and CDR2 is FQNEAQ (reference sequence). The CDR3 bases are TGTGCACTCGGGGCAGGGGGAAGCGACGAGCAGTACTTC. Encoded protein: CALGAGGSDEQYF.

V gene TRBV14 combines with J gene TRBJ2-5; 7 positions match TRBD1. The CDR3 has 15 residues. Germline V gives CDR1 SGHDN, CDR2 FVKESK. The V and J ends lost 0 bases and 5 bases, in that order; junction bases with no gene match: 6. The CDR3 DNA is TGTGCCAGCAGCCAAGAAACAGGGGTCTTGGAGACCCAGTACTTC. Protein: CASSQETGVLETQYF.

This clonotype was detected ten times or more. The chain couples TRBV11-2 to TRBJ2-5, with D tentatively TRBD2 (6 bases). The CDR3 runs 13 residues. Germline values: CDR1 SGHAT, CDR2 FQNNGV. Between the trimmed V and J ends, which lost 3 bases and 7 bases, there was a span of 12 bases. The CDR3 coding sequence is TGTGCCAGCAGCTTGGAGGGAGCTGCGACCCAGTACTTC. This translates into CASSLEGAATQYF.

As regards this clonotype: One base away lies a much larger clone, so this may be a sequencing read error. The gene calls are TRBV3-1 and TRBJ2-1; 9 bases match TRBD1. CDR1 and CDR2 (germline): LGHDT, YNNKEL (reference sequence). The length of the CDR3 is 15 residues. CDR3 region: CASSQRDRDRNEQIF. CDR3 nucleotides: TGTGCCAGCAGCCAACGGGACAGGGACCGTAATGAGCAGATCTTC.

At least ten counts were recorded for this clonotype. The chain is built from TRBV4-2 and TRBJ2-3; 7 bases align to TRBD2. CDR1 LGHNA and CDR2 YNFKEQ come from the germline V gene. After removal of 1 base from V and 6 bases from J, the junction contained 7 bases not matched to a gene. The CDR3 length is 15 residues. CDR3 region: CASSQVAGRADTQYF. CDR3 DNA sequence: TGTGCCAGCAGCCAAGTTGCGGGGAGGGCTGATACGCAGTATTTT.

The CDR3 loop is CASSPRAMETQYF. The CDR3 nucleotides read TGCGCCAGCAGCCCTAGGGCGATGGAGACCCAGTACTTC. The chain uses TRBV5-1 and TRBJ2-5; the D is unclear. Germline CDR1 is SGHRS and CDR2 is YFSETQ. This CDR3 is 13 amino acids long. Trimming left V 4 bases short and J 5 bases short, with 12 bases between.

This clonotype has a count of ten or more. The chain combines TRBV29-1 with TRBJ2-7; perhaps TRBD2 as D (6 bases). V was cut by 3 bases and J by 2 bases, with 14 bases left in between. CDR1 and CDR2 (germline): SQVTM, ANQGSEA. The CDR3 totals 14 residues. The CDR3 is CSVETGLHAYEQYF. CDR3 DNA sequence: TGCAGCGTTGAGACCGGACTACACGCCTACGAGCAGTACTTC.

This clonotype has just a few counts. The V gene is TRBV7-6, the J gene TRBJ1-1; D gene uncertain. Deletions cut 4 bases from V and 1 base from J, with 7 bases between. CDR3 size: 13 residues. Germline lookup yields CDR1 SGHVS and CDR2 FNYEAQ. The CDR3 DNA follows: TGTGCCAGCAGCTCCCTGGGGAACACTGAAGCTTTCTTT. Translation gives CASSSLGNTEAFF.

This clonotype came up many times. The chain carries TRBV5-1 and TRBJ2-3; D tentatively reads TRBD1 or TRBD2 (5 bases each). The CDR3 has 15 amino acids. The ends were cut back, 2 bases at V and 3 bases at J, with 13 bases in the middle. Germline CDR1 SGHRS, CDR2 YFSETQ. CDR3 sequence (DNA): TGCGCCAGCAGCTTATCCGGGACCAGTACAGATACGCAGTATTTT. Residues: CASSLSGTSTDTQYF.

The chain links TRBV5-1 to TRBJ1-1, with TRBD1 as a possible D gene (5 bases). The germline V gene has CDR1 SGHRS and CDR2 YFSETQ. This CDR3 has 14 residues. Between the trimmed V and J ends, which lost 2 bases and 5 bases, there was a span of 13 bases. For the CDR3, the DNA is TGCGCCAGCAGCTTACAGGCACCGGAGACTGAAGCTTTCTTT. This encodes CASSLQAPETEAFF.

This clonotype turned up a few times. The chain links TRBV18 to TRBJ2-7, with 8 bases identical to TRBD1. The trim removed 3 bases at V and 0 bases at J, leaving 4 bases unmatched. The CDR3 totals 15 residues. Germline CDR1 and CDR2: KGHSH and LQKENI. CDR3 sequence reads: CASSPGDRFSYEQYF. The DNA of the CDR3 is TGTGCCAGCTCACCGGGGGACAGGTTCTCCTACGAGCAGTACTTC. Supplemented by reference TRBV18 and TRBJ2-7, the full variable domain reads NAGVMQNPRHLVRRRGQEARLRCSPMKGHSHVYWYRQLPEEGLKFMVYLQKENIIDESGMPKERFSAEFPKEGPSILRIQQVVRGDSAAYFCASSPGDRFSYEQYFGPGTRLTVT.

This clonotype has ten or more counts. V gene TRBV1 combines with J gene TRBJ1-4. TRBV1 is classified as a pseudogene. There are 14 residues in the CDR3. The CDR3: CTSSGNGVNEKLFF. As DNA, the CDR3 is TGCACCAGCAGTGGGAACGGAGTTAATGAAAAACTGTTTTTT.

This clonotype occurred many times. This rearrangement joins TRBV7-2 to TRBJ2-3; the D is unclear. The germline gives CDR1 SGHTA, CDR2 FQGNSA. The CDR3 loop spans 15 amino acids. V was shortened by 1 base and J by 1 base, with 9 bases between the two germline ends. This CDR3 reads CASSLVGSGTDTQYF. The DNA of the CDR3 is TGTGCCAGCAGCTTAGTGGGGTCCGGCACAGATACGCAGTATTTT.

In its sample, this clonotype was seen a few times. Written as DNA, the CDR3 is TGCAGCGTTGAAGGAGGGGCCGGGATTAGAGGTGAAAAACTGTTTTTT. Its translation: CSVEGGAGIRGEKLFF. V usage is TRBV29-1 and J usage is TRBJ1-4; D possibly corresponds to TRBD1 (5 bases). Between the trimmed V and J ends, which lost 1 base and 7 bases, there was a span of 19 bases. The CDR3 covers 16 residues. Germline values: CDR1 SQVTM, CDR2 ANQGSEA.

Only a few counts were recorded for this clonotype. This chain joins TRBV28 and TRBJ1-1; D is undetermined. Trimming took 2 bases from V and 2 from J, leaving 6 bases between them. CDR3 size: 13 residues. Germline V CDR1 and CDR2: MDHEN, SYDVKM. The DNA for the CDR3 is TGTGCCAGCAGTTTAAATGGAAACACTGAAGCTTTCTTT. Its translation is CASSLNGNTEAFF.

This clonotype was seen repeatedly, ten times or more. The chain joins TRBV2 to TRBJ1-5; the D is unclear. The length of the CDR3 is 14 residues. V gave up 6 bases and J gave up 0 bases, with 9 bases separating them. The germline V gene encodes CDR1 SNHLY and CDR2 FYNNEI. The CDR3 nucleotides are TGTGCCAGCAGGGCGACTTATAGCAATCAGCCCCAGCATTTT. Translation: CASRATYSNQPQHF.

The CDR3 DNA reads TGTGCCATCAGTGATGGCTTTATAGCCAAAAACATTCAGTACTTC. It yields the protein CAISDGFIAKNIQYF. The chain recombines TRBV10-3 with TRBJ2-4; D is undetermined. The CDR3 sequence is 15 residues long. The V end lost 3 bases, the J end lost 0 bases, and 9 bases lay between the germline ends. Germline V gives CDR1 ENHRY, CDR2 SYGVKD.

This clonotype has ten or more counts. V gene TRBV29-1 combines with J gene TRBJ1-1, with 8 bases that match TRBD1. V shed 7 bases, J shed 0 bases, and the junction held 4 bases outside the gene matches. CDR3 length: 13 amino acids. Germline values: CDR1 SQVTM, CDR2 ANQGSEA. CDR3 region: CSEQGVLNTEAFF. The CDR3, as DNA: TGCAGCGAACAGGGGGTCCTGAACACTGAAGCTTTCTTT.

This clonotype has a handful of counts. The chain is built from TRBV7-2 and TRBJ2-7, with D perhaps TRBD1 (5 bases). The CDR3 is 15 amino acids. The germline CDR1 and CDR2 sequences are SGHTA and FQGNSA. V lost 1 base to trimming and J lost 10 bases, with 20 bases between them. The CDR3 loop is CASSLEEVPQAPQYF. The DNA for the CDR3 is TGTGCCAGCAGCTTAGAGGAAGTCCCACAGGCTCCCCAGTACTTC. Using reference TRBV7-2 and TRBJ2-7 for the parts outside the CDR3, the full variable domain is GAGVSQSPSNKVTEKGKDVELRCDPISGHTALYWYRQSLGQGLEFLIYFQGNSAPDKSGLPSDRFSAERTGGSVSTLTIQRTQQEDSAVYLCASSLEEVPQAPQYFGPGTRLTVT.

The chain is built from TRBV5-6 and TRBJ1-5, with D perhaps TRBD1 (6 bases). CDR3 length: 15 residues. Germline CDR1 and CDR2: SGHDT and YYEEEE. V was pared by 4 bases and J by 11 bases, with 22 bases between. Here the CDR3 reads CASSLLGQQIGAQHF. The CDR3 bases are TGTGCCAGCAGCCTACTAGGACAGCAGATCGGGGCCCAGCATTTT. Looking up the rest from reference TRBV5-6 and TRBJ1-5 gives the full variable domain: DAGVTQSPTHLIKTRGQQVTLRCSPKSGHDTVSWYQQALGQGPQFIFQYYEEEERQRGNFPDRFSGHQFPNYSSELNVNALLLGDSALYLCASSLLGQQIGAQHFGDGTRLSIL.